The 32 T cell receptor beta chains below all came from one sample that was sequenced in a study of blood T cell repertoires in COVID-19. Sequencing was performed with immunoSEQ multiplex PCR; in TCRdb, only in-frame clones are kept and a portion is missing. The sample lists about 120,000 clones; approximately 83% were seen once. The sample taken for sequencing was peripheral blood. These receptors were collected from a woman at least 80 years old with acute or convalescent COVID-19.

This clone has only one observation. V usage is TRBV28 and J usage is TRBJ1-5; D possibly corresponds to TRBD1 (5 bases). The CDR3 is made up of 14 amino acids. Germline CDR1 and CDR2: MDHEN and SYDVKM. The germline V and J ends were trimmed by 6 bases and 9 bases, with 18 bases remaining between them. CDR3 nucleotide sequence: TGTGCCAGCAGGAGCCCGGGGGAGGGAAGGCCCCAGCATTTT. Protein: CASRSPGEGRPQHF. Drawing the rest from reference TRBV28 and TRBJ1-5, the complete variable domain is DVKVTQSSRYLVKRTGEKVFLECVQDMDHENMFWYRQDPGLGLRLIYFSYDVKMKEKGDIPEGYSVSREKKERFSLILESASTNQTSMYLCASRSPGEGRPQHFGDGTRLSIL.

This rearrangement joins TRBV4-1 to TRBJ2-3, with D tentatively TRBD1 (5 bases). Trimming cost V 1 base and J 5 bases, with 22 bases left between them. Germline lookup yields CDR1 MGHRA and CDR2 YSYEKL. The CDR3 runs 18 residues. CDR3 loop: CASSQGTNAGRFLDTQYF. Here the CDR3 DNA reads TGCGCCAGCAGCCAAGGCACGAATGCAGGGCGTTTTTTAGATACGCAGTATTTT.

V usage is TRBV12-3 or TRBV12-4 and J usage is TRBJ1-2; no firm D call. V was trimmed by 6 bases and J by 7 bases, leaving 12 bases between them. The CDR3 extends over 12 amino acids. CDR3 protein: CASSAAGFGYTF. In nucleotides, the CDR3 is TGTGCCAGCAGCGCGGCTGGGTTTGGCTACACCTTC.

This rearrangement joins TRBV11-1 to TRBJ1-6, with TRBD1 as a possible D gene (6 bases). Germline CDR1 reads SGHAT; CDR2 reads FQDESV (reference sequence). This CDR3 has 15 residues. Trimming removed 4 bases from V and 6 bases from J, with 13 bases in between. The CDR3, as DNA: TGTGCCAGCAGCTCCTCGGACAGCCCTAATTCACCCCTCCACTTT. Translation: CASSSSDSPNSPLHF.

CDR3 residues: CASSLGVPGYTF. The CDR3 nucleotides read TGTGCCAGCAGCTTAGGAGTTCCCGGCTACACCTTC. The gene calls are TRBV7-9 and TRBJ1-2; no reliable D call. V dropped 1 base and J dropped 8 bases, with 8 bases sitting between them. The length of the CDR3 is 12 residues. From germline, CDR1 is SEHNR and CDR2 FQNEAQ (reference sequence).

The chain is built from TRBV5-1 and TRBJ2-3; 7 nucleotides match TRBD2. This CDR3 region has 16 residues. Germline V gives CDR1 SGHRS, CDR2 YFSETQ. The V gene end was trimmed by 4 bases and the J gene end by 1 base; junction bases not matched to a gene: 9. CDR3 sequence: CASSPSLAGGTDTQYF. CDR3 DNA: TGCGCCAGCAGCCCATCACTGGCGGGGGGCACAGATACGCAGTATTTT.

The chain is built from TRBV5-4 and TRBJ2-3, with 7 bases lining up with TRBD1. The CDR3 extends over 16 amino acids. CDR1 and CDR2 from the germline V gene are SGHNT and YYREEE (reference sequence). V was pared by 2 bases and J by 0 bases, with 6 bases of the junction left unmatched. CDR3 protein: CASSLGQAASTDTQYF. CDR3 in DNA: TGTGCCAGCAGCTTAGGACAGGCAGCTAGCACAGATACGCAGTATTTT.

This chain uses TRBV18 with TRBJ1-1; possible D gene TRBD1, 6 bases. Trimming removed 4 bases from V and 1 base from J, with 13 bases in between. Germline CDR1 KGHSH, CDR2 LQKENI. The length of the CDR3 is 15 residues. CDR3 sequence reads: CASSQVTGGNTEAFF. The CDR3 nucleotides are TGTGCCAGCTCACAAGTGACAGGTGGGAACACTGAAGCTTTCTTT.

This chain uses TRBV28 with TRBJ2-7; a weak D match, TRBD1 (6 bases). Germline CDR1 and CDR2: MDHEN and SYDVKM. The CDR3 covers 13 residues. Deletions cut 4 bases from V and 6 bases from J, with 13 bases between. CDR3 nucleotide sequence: TGTGCCAGCAGTTCATACAGGGTTTCCGAGCAGTACGTC. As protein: CASSSYRVSEQYV.

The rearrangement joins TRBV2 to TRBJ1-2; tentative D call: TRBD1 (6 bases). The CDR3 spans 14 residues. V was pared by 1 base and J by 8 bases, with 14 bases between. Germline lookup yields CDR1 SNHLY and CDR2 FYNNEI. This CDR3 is CASSEEGGGLGYTF. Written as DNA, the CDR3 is TGTGCCAGCAGTGAAGAGGGCGGGGGGCTCGGCTACACCTTC.

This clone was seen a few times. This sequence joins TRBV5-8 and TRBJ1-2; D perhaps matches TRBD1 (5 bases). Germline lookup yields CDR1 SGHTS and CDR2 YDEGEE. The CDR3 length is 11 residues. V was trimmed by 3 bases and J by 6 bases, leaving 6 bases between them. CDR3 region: CASSWGNGYTF. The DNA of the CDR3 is TGTGCCAGCAGCTGGGGCAATGGCTACACCTTC.

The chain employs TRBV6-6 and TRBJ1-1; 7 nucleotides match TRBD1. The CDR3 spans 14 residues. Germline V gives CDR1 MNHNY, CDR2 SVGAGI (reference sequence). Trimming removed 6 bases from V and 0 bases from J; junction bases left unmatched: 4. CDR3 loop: CASSGGQMNTEAFF. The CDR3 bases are TGTGCCAGCAGCGGGGGACAGATGAACACTGAAGCTTTCTTT.

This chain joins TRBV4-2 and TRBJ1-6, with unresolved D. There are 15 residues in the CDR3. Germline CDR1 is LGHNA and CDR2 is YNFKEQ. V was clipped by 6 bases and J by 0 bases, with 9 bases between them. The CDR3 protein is CASSQVGSYNSPLHF. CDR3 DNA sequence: TGTGCCAGCAGTCAGGTGGGCTCCTATAATTCACCCCTCCACTTT.

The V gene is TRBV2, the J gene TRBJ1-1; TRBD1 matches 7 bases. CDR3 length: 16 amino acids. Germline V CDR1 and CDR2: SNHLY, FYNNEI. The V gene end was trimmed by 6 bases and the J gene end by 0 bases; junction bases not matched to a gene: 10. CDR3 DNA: TGTGCCAGCAGCGGACGGAGGGGGCATATGAACACTGAAGCTTTCTTT. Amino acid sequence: CASSGRRGHMNTEAFF.

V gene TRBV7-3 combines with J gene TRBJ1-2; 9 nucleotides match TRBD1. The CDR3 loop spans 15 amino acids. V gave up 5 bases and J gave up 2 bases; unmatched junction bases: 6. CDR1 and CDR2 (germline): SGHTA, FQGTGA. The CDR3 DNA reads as TGTGCCAGCAGCCAAACAGGGGGCGCGAACTATGGCTACACCTTC. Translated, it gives CASSQTGGANYGYTF.

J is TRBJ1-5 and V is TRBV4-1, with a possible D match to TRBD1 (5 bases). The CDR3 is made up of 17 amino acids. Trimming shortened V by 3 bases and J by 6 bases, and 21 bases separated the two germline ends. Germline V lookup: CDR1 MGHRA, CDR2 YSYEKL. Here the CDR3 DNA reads TGCGCCAGCAGCCAGTTCCTCGGGCCTCAGGGCAGTCAGCCCCAGCATTTT. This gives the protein CASSQFLGPQGSQPQHF.

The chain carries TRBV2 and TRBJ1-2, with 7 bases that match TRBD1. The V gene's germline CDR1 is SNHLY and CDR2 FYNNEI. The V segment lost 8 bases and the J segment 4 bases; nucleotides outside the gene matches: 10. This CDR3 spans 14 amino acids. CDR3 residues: CASGLGQKIYGYTF. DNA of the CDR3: TGTGCCAGCGGGTTGGGACAGAAGATCTATGGCTACACCTTC.

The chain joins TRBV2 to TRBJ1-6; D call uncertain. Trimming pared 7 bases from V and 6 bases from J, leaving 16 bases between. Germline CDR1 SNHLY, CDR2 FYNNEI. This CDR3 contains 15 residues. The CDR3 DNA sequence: TGTGCCAGCATGCGACGGGATTACGCTAATTCACCCCTCCACTTT. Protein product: CASMRRDYANSPLHF.

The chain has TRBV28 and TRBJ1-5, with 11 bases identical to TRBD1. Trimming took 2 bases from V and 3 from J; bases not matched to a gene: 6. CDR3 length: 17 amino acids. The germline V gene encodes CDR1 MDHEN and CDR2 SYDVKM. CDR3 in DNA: TGTGCCAGCAGTTTAGCCGGGACAGGGGGATTCAATCAGCCCCAGCATTTT. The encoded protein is CASSLAGTGGFNQPQHF.

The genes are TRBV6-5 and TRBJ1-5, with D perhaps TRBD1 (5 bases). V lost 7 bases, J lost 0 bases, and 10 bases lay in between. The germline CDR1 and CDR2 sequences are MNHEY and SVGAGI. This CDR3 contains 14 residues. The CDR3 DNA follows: TGTGCCAGCAAGCCGGGGGATAGCAATCAGCCCCAGCATTTT. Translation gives CASKPGDSNQPQHF.

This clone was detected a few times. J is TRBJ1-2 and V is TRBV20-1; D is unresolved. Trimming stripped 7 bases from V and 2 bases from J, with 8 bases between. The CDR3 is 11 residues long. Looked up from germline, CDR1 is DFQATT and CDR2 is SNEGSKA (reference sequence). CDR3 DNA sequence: TGCAGTGTCCCCCAAAACTATGGCTACACCTTC. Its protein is CSVPQNYGYTF.

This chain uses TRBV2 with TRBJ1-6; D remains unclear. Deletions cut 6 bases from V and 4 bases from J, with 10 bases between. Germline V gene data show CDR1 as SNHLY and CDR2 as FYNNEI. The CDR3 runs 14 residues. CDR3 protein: CASRVQFYNSPLHF. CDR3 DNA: TGTGCCAGCAGAGTACAGTTTTATAATTCACCCCTCCACTTT.

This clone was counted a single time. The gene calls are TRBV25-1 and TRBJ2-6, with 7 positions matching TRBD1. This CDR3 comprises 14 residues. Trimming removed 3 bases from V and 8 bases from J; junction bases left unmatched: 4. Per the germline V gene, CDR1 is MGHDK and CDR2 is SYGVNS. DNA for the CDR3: TGTGCCAGCAGTGATAACAGGGGATCCAACGTCCTGACTTTC. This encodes CASSDNRGSNVLTF.

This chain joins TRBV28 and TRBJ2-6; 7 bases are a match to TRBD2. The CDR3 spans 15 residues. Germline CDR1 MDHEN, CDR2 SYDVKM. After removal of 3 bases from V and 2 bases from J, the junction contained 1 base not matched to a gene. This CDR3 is CASSLAGAGANVLTF. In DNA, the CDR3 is TGTGCCAGCAGTTTGGCGGGAGCTGGGGCCAACGTCCTGACTTTC.

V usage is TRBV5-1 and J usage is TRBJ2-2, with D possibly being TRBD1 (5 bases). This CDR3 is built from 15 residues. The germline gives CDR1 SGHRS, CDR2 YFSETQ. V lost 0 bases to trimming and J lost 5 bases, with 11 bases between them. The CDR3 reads CASSLEQAGTGELFF. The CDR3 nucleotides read TGCGCCAGCAGCTTGGAACAGGCTGGGACCGGGGAGCTGTTTTTT.

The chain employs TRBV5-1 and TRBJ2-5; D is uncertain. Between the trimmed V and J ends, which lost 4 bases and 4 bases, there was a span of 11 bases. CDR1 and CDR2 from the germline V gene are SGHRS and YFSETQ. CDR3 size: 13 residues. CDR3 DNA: TGCGCCAGCAGCCAGCCTAGGATAGAGACCCAGTACTTC. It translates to CASSQPRIETQYF.

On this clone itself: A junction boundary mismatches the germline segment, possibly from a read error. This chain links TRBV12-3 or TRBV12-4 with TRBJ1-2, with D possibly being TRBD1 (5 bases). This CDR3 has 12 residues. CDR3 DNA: TGTGCCAGCAGTTTAAACCCGCGGCGGGGGGTCTTC. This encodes CASSLNPRRGVF.

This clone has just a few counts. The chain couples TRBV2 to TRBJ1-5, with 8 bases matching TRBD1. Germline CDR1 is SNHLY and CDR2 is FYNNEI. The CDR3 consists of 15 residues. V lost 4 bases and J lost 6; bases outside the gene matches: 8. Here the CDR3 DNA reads TGTGCCAGCAGTGGAGACAGGGGTGGCGGTCAGCCCCAGCATTTT. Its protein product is CASSGDRGGGQPQHF.

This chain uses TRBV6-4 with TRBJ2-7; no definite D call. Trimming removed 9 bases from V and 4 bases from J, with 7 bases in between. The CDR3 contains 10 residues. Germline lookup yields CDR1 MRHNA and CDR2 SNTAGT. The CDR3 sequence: CARSPYEQYV. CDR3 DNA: TGTGCCAGGTCCCCATACGAGCAGTACGTC.

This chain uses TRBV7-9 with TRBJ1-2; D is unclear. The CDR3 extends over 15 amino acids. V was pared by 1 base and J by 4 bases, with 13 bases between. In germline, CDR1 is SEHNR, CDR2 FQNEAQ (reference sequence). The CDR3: CASSLVIVPSYGYTF. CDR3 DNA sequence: TGTGCCAGCAGCTTAGTTATCGTTCCGAGCTATGGCTACACCTTC.

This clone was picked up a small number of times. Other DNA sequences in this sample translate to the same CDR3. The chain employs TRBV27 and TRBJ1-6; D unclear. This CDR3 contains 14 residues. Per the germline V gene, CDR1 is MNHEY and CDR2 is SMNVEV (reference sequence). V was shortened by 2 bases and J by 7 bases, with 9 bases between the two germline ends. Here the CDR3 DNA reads TGTGCCAGCAGTTTACACGGGAGAAATTCACCCCTCCACTTT. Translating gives CASSLHGRNSPLHF.

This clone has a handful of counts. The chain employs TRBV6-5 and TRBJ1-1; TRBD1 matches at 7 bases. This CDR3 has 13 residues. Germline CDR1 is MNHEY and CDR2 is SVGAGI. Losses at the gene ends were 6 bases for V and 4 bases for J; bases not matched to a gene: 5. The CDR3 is CASRRDRSTEAFF. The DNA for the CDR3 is TGTGCCAGCAGGAGGGACAGATCCACTGAAGCTTTCTTT.